This passage covers 5 T cell receptor beta chains from one sample sequenced in a study of T cell clonotyping in hematopoietic cell transplantation. Generated by immunoSEQ multiplex PCR, the TCRdb table keeps only in-frame clones and is missing some. The sample gives about 20,000 clones, almost 90% of which show up once; about 4% is in the top ten. Time point indicated: recipient sample about 28 days before transplant, after cytoreduction. Sequencing used peripheral blood mononuclear cells, obtained before stem cell transplant. These TCRs come from a man aged 18 to 29 with biphenotypic leukemia. Some clones in this sample may be carry-over from other donors' samples.

The CDR3 bases are TGTGCCAGCAGTTACCTTCAGGATGAGCAGTTCTTC. Protein product: CASSYLQDEQFF. The V call is TRBV6-6, the J call TRBJ2-1; D remains unclear. Trimming took off 2 bases at V and 8 bases at J, with 7 bases between the two ends. There are 12 residues in the CDR3. Germline-derived CDR1 and CDR2 are MNHNY and SVGAGI (reference sequence).

The rearrangement joins TRBV5-1 to TRBJ2-1; no clear D. The CDR3 loop spans 15 amino acids. Germline V gives CDR1 SGHRS, CDR2 YFSETQ. Trimming shortened V by 4 bases and J by 0 bases, and 11 bases separated the two germline ends. DNA for the CDR3: TGCGCCAGCAGCGCTGACTGGATCTCCTACAATGAGCAGTTCTTC. Amino acids: CASSADWISYNEQFF.

The genes are TRBV7-6 and TRBJ1-3; tentative D call: TRBD1 (5 bases). Germline CDR1 is SGHVS and CDR2 is FNYEAQ. V dropped 1 base and J dropped 0 bases, with 16 bases sitting between them. The CDR3 totals 18 residues. CDR3 coding DNA: TGTGCCAGCAGCTTAGTATCACCGGACACCAACTCTGGAAACACCATATATTTT. It yields the protein CASSLVSPDTNSGNTIYF.

The chain carries TRBV7-8 and TRBJ2-5; 15 bases agree with TRBD2. Germline assignment: CDR1 SGHVS and CDR2 FQNEAQ. The CDR3 covers 15 residues. With 8 bases clipped from V and 4 bases from J, the junction kept 5 bases outside the gene matches. The CDR3 sequence is CASGLAGGIGETQYF. The CDR3 DNA reads TGTGCCAGCGGACTAGCGGGGGGGATTGGAGAGACCCAGTACTTC.

The gene calls are TRBV7-3 and TRBJ2-1; 8 bases are a match to TRBD2. V lost 5 bases to trimming and J lost 6 bases; unmatched junction nucleotides: 12. The germline gives CDR1 SGHTA, CDR2 FQGTGA. The CDR3 has 16 amino acids. CDR3 amino acids: CASSAYGGGIANEQFF. In nucleotides, the CDR3 is TGTGCCAGCAGCGCCTACGGGGGGGGGATTGCCAATGAGCAGTTCTTC.